This entry lists 23 T cell receptor beta chains sequenced from one sample in a study of long-term antiretroviral therapy in people with HIV. The run of the v3.0 immunoSEQ assay was at survey level. Assay: immunoSEQ multiplex PCR; the TCRdb copy retains only in-frame clones and omits some. The sample yields about 16,000 clones, over 65% seen once. Specimen: unsorted PBMCs, collected 2.1 years after starting antiretroviral therapy. The receptor source for this set is a middle-aged man with HIV.

The genes are TRBV6-1 and TRBJ2-7; D gene uncertain. V lost 6 bases to trimming and J lost 5 bases, with 8 bases between them. The CDR3 has 11 amino acids. Germline V CDR1 and CDR2: MNHNS, SASEGT. The CDR3 DNA reads as TGTGCCAGCAGCTTCGTGAACGAGCAGTACTTC. It specifies CASSFVNEQYF.

The chain carries TRBV18 and TRBJ2-3; D gene unclear. Looked up from germline, CDR1 is KGHSH and CDR2 is LQKENI. The CDR3 has 11 amino acids. V was pared by 1 base and J by 5 bases, with 1 base between. CDR3: CASSPLDTQYF. The CDR3 DNA sequence: TGTGCCAGCTCACCACTAGATACGCAGTATTTT. Full variable domain (missing parts from reference TRBV18 and TRBJ2-3): NAGVMQNPRHLVRRRGQEARLRCSPMKGHSHVYWYRQLPEEGLKFMVYLQKENIIDESGMPKERFSAEFPKEGPSILRIQQVVRGDSAAYFCASSPLDTQYFGPGTRLTVL.

The chain carries TRBV6-5 and TRBJ1-6; D gene uncertain. Per the germline V gene, CDR1 is MNHEY and CDR2 is SVGAGI. CDR3 length: 13 residues. Between the trimmed V and J ends, which lost 2 bases and 7 bases, there was a span of 6 bases. In nucleotides, the CDR3 is TGTGCCAGCAGTTACGAGGGAAATTCACCCCTCCACTTT. It encodes CASSYEGNSPLHF.

This clone showed up just a few times. This chain connects TRBV9 to TRBJ2-7, with TRBD2 as a possible D gene (6 bases). Trimming removed 0 bases from V and 0 bases from J, with 10 bases in between. Per the germline V gene, CDR1 is SGDLS and CDR2 is YYNGEE. The CDR3 consists of 15 residues. The CDR3 loop is CASSVGRAASYEQYF. The CDR3 DNA follows: TGTGCCAGCAGCGTAGGGAGGGCAGCCTCCTACGAGCAGTACTTC. The whole variable domain, remainder taken from reference TRBV9 and TRBJ2-7, is DSGVTQTPKHLITATGQRVTLRCSPRSGDLSVYWYQQSLDQGLQFLIQYYNGEERAKGNILERFSAQQFPDLHSELNLSSLELGDSALYFCASSVGRAASYEQYFGPGTRLTVT.

This clone was seen a few times. The chain recombines TRBV6-5 with TRBJ1-2; D is unclear. V was cut by 8 bases and J by 2 bases, with 9 bases left in between. Germline CDR1 MNHEY, CDR2 SVGAGI. The CDR3 spans 12 residues. CDR3 amino acids: CASWTVNYGYTF. Here the CDR3 DNA reads TGTGCCAGCTGGACGGTAAACTATGGCTACACCTTC.

This chain uses TRBV29-1 with TRBJ1-1; no definite D call. In germline, CDR1 is SQVTM, CDR2 ANQGSEA. Trimming shortened V by 7 bases and J by 1 base, and 10 bases separated the two germline ends. CDR3 length: 12 residues. The CDR3 is CSAANGNTEAFF. The CDR3 DNA reads TGCAGCGCCGCCAACGGGAACACTGAAGCTTTCTTT.

The rearrangement links TRBV4-2 to TRBJ1-5; D is uncertain. The V gene's germline CDR1 is LGHNA and CDR2 YNFKEQ. This CDR3 is 15 amino acids long. V shed 0 bases and J shed 3 bases, with 9 bases lying between them. The CDR3 sequence is CASSQDRRNNQPQHF. Written as DNA, the CDR3 is TGTGCCAGCAGCCAAGATCGGAGGAACAATCAGCCCCAGCATTTT.

The J gene is TRBJ2-2, the V gene TRBV7-3; unclear D gene. This CDR3 has 13 amino acids. Germline V lookup: CDR1 SGHTA, CDR2 FQGTGA. Trimming cost V 3 bases and J 6 bases, with 8 bases left between them. In nucleotides, the CDR3 is TGTGCCAGCAGCTTGACTGTGGCCGGGGAGCTGTTTTTT. This encodes CASSLTVAGELFF. Supplemented by reference TRBV7-3 and TRBJ2-2, the full variable domain reads GAGVSQTPSNKVTEKGKYVELRCDPISGHTALYWYRQSLGQGPEFLIYFQGTGAADDSGLPNDRFFAVRPEGSVSTLKIQRTERGDSAVYLCASSLTVAGELFFGEGSRLTVL.

The V call is TRBV5-1, the J call TRBJ2-1, with a weak D call TRBD2 (5 bases). Between the trimmed V and J ends, which lost 4 bases and 0 bases, there was a span of 11 bases. The germline V gene encodes CDR1 SGHRS and CDR2 YFSETQ. The CDR3 has 15 residues. The CDR3 region has the DNA TGCGCCAGCAGCCCCAGCGGCCCCTCCTACAATGAGCAGTTCTTC. Translating it yields CASSPSGPSYNEQFF.

V and J are TRBV4-1 and TRBJ1-1, with unresolved D. This CDR3 spans 15 amino acids. Trimming took 8 bases from V and 0 from J, leaving 16 bases between them. The germline V gene encodes CDR1 MGHRA and CDR2 YSYEKL. The CDR3 protein is CASAGRLQLNTEAFF. CDR3 nucleotides: TGCGCCAGCGCCGGACGACTGCAGCTGAACACTGAAGCTTTCTTT.

This clone came up a few times. The rearrangement joins TRBV19 to TRBJ2-1, with TRBD1 as a possible D gene (6 bases). This CDR3 comprises 15 residues. CDR1 and CDR2 from the germline V gene are LNHDA and SQIVND (reference sequence). Trimming stripped 1 base from V and 2 bases from J, with 9 bases between. The CDR3 region has the DNA TGTGCCAGTAGTATAGTCGCAGGGGCCTACAATGAGCAGTTCTTC. Its translation: CASSIVAGAYNEQFF.

J is TRBJ1-3 and V is TRBV5-4, with D hard to call. This CDR3 spans 16 amino acids. Germline CDR1 is SGHNT and CDR2 is YYREEE (reference sequence). V lost 0 bases and J lost 0, with 10 bases in between. Here the CDR3 DNA reads TGTGCCAGCAGCTTGGACAGCACACCCTCTGGAAACACCATATATTTT. Translation: CASSLDSTPSGNTIYF.

The rearrangement joins TRBV19 to TRBJ1-2, with D hard to call. V was trimmed by 5 bases and J by 4 bases, leaving 11 bases between them. The CDR3 extends over 13 amino acids. Germline CDR1 reads LNHDA; CDR2 reads SQIVND (reference sequence). CDR3 DNA sequence: TGTGCCAGTAGTCTGGGGTGGAGCTATGGCTACACCTTC. It codes for CASSLGWSYGYTF.

The chain uses TRBV27 and TRBJ2-7, with 8 nucleotides matching TRBD2. The length of the CDR3 is 15 residues. CDR1 is MNHEY, CDR2 SMNVEV, per germline (reference sequence). V shed 5 bases and J 0 bases; nucleotides not matched to a gene: 6. CDR3 sequence reads: CASSPLAGSSYEQYF. DNA for the CDR3: TGTGCCAGCAGTCCTCTAGCGGGTAGCTCCTACGAGCAGTACTTC.

The genes are TRBV2 and TRBJ1-1; the D is unclear. The CDR3 covers 13 residues. Germline V gene data show CDR1 as SNHLY and CDR2 as FYNNEI. V shed 3 bases and J shed 5 bases, with 10 bases lying between them. As DNA, the CDR3 is TGTGCCAGCAGTGAGTGGCGAGAAACTGAAGCTTTCTTT. It yields the protein CASSEWRETEAFF.

This clone was found once. The chain carries TRBV9 and TRBJ1-1; 7 bases fit TRBD1. This CDR3 region has 15 residues. With 1 base clipped from V and 5 bases from J, the junction kept 8 bases outside the gene matches. Germline CDR1 reads SGDLS; CDR2 reads YYNGEE. In nucleotides, the CDR3 is TGTGCCAGCAGCGTAATAGAGGGGGCAGAGACTGAAGCTTTCTTT. It is translated as CASSVIEGAETEAFF.

The chain links TRBV19 to TRBJ2-4, with 7 bases that match TRBD2. The CDR3 sequence is 16 residues long. The V gene end was trimmed by 7 bases and the J gene end by 2 bases; junction bases not matched to a gene: 11. Looked up from germline, CDR1 is LNHDA and CDR2 is SQIVND (reference sequence). The CDR3 sequence: CASTPTGGRTKNIQYF. The CDR3 coding sequence is TGTGCCAGTACCCCTACGGGGGGTAGGACCAAAAACATTCAGTACTTC.

This sequence joins TRBV27 and TRBJ2-4, with D perhaps assigned TRBD1 or TRBD2 (6 bases each). V shed 0 bases and J shed 6 bases, with 18 bases lying between them. CDR3 length: 17 amino acids. The germline V gene encodes CDR1 MNHEY and CDR2 SMNVEV (reference sequence). As DNA, the CDR3 is TGTGCCAGCAGTTTATCCGGGGGCAGGGAGGCCCCAAACATTCAGTACTTC. This sequence encodes CASSLSGGREAPNIQYF.

The V call is TRBV2, the J call TRBJ1-2; TRBD1 agrees at 7 bases. The CDR3 contains 12 residues. The trim removed 3 bases at V and 8 bases at J, leaving 3 bases unmatched. CDR1 and CDR2 from the germline V gene are SNHLY and FYNNEI. CDR3 nucleotides: TGTGCCAGCAGTGAGACAGGGTGGGGCTACACCTTC. This translates into CASSETGWGYTF.

CDR3 in amino acids: CASSKWADDNQPQHF. The CDR3 region has the DNA TGTGCCAGTAGTAAGTGGGCCGACGACAATCAGCCCCAGCATTTT. This sequence joins TRBV19 and TRBJ1-5, with D unresolved. This CDR3 region has 15 residues. Trimming cost V 4 bases and J 3 bases, with 13 bases left between them. Germline lookup yields CDR1 LNHDA and CDR2 SQIVND (reference sequence).

This chain links TRBV30 with TRBJ2-7, with TRBD1 matching over 9 bases. The V segment lost 7 bases and the J segment 3 bases; nucleotides outside the gene matches: 7. CDR1 is GTSNPN, CDR2 SVGIG, per germline (reference sequence). This CDR3 contains 13 residues. The CDR3 DNA sequence: TGTGCCTCCTCCGGGACAGGGTTCTACGAGCAGTACTTC. Encoded protein: CASSGTGFYEQYF. Using reference TRBV30 and TRBJ2-7 for the parts outside the CDR3, the full variable domain is SQTIHQWPATLVQPVGSPLSLECTVEGTSNPNLYWYRQAAGRGLQLLFYSVGIGQISSEVPQNLSASRPQDRQFILSSKKLLLSDSGFYLCASSGTGFYEQYFGPGTRLTVT.

The chain combines TRBV7-8 with TRBJ2-6, with TRBD1 matching over 12 bases. Germline CDR1 is SGHVS and CDR2 is FQNEAQ. This CDR3 region has 19 residues. V shed 5 bases and J 4 bases; nucleotides not matched to a gene: 12. CDR3: CASSPPPGQGARGANVLTF. CDR3 coding DNA: TGTGCCAGCAGCCCTCCGCCGGGACAGGGGGCGCGCGGGGCCAACGTCCTGACTTTC. Looking up the rest from reference TRBV7-8 and TRBJ2-6 gives the full variable domain: GAGVSQSPRYKVAKRGQDVALRCDPISGHVSLFWYQQALGQGPEFLTYFQNEAQLDKSGLPSDRFFAERPEGSVSTLKIQRTQQEDSAVYLCASSPPPGQGARGANVLTFGAGSRLTVL.

The chain couples TRBV11-1 to TRBJ1-4; no reliable D call. CDR1 SGHAT and CDR2 FQDESV come from the germline V gene (reference sequence). The CDR3 consists of 14 residues. Trimming removed 2 bases from V and 7 bases from J, with 11 bases in between. CDR3 residues: CASSLTSKSEKLFF. Here the CDR3 DNA reads TGTGCCAGCAGCTTAACCTCGAAGAGTGAAAAACTGTTTTTT.